This T cell receptor beta chain was captured by sequencing in a study of T cells in Graves' hyperthyroidism and ophthalmopathy. This clonotype came up many times. Germline CDR1 and CDR2: DFQATT and SNEGSKA (reference sequence). The length of the CDR3 is 17 residues. The V gene end was trimmed by 3 bases and the J gene end by 1 base; junction bases not matched to a gene: 11. Amplification of TCR beta CDR3 regions used RNA as the template. The HTBI primer set served for first-round RT-PCR of the TCR CDR3. MiXCR, run by TCRdb on the multiplex PCR reads, gives a single entry per CDR3 protein. This table has over 300,000 distinct CDR3 sequences, roughly 15% appearing once.

The J gene is TRBJ1-5, the V gene TRBV20-1; 8 nucleotides agree with TRBD1. Sequences were obtained from blood. The TCR sequence derives from a middle-aged woman with Graves' ophthalmopathy. The CDR3 DNA reads as TGCAGTGCTAGTCCGGTTCCGGGACAGGTGAGCAATCAGCCCCAGCATTTT. It encodes CSASPVPGQVSNQPQHF.